Listed here are 16 T cell receptor beta chains from one sample, sequenced in a study of T cells expressing NK-cell markers. TCRdb re-called the 5' RACE reads; one entry per CDR3 protein, DNA not given. This repertoire includes 500,000 to 700,000 distinct CDR3 sequences. Sequencing was done on a sample of blood T cells: a sorted CD56 or NKG2C T cell subset, CD4+ or CD8+ T cells, or bulk PBMC T cells (not recorded which). The receptors were sampled from a young man in good health.

The genes are TRBV7-6 and TRBJ1-5; lacking DNA, the TRBD1 call made by TCRdb goes unchecked. Germline-derived CDR1 and CDR2 are SGHVS and FNYEAQ. The CDR3 has 16 amino acids. The CDR3 protein is CASSPLVGSSNQPQHF.

The gene calls are TRBV15 and TRBJ1-1; TCRdb's D call, TRBD1, is unchecked because there is no DNA. The CDR3 is 12 residues long. The V gene's germline CDR1 is LNHNV and CDR2 YYDKDF (reference sequence). CDR3 residues: CATSSQGTEAFF.

This chain connects TRBV20-1 to TRBJ1-1. CDR1 and CDR2 (germline): DFQATT, SNEGSKA (reference sequence). This CDR3 spans 15 amino acids. This chain's CDR3 is CSARDGSRGNTEAFF.

The rearrangement links TRBV20-1 to TRBJ2-5; there is no DNA to check the TCRdb D call of TRBD1. CDR1 is DFQATT and CDR2 is SNEGSKA in the germline V gene (reference sequence). The length of the CDR3 is 18 residues. This CDR3 is CSAREAYGERGAGETQYF.

This sequence joins TRBV5-6 and TRBJ1-1. The CDR3 consists of 13 residues. Germline values: CDR1 SGHDT, CDR2 YYEEEE. This CDR3 is CASSLDWNLEAFF.

The rearrangement links TRBV24-1 to TRBJ2-1; TCRdb's D call, TRBD1, is unchecked because there is no DNA. In germline, CDR1 is KGHDR, CDR2 SFDVKD. The length of the CDR3 is 16 residues. CDR3: CATSSAGTVSYNEQFF.

This rearrangement joins TRBV5-1 to TRBJ1-1. Germline lookup yields CDR1 SGHRS and CDR2 YFSETQ. The CDR3 consists of 13 residues. CDR3 sequence: CASSLGELGMAFF.

The chain employs TRBV27 and TRBJ2-6; with no DNA, the TCRdb D assignment of TRBD1 cannot be verified. Germline values: CDR1 MNHEY, CDR2 SMNVEV (reference sequence). CDR3 length equals 14 residues. The CDR3 spells CASGEGAGANVLTF.

This rearrangement joins TRBV28 to TRBJ2-3; absent DNA, TCRdb's TRBD1 call cannot be checked. Germline CDR1 MDHEN, CDR2 SYDVKM. The CDR3 is 15 residues long. The CDR3: CASLRLGADTDTQYF.

This chain connects TRBV5-5 to TRBJ2-7. The germline gives CDR1 SGHKS, CDR2 YYEKEE (reference sequence). The CDR3 runs 15 residues. CDR3 in amino acids: CASSFRSVGMHEQYF.

This chain connects TRBV5-1 to TRBJ2-2; TCRdb names TRBD1, which stays unverified in the absence of DNA. The germline V gene encodes CDR1 SGHRS and CDR2 YFSETQ. The CDR3 loop spans 16 amino acids. The CDR3 is CASSLSRDSNTGELFF.

The gene calls are TRBV4-3 and TRBJ2-3; TCRdb proposes TRBD2, but this gene call is untestable without DNA. This CDR3 has 16 amino acids. The germline V gene encodes CDR1 LGHNA and CDR2 YSLEER. CDR3 amino acids: CASSQGTSGRSDTQYF.

CDR3 amino acids: CSAGARVDNEQFF. The chain recombines TRBV29-1 with TRBJ2-1; with no DNA, the TCRdb D assignment of TRBD1 cannot be verified. The CDR3 consists of 13 residues. Germline CDR1 reads SQVTM; CDR2 reads ANQGSEA.

This chain connects TRBV20-1 to TRBJ1-2; the TRBD1 assignment by TCRdb is unverifiable without DNA. The CDR3 spans 13 residues. Germline CDR1 and CDR2: DFQATT and SNEGSKA (reference sequence). The chain's CDR3 is CSARDWGAEGYTF.

The chain links TRBV12-3 or TRBV12-4 to TRBJ2-1; TCRdb's D call of TRBD2 is untestable without DNA. CDR3 length: 13 residues. This CDR3 is CASSLPGLAEQFF.

The chain recombines TRBV7-9 with TRBJ2-3; TCRdb proposes TRBD1, but this gene call is untestable without DNA. The CDR3 covers 13 residues. Looked up from germline, CDR1 is SEHNR and CDR2 is FQNEAQ (reference sequence). The CDR3 is CASRGHATDTQYF.